This T cell receptor beta chain is from a study of OX40 agonist ivuxolimab in advanced cancers. Findings of the study overall: At 0.1 to 3.0 mg/kg and by week 6, clonal expansion occurred in CD4+ and CD8+ blood T cells.

The table came from immunoSEQ multiplex PCR; TCRdb's copy has only in-frame clones and leaves some out. This sample has around 76,000 clones; about 88% occur once, and the top ten carry approximately 8%. Germline trimming cut 4 bases from V and 1 base from J; bases unmatched to any gene: 6. The germline V gene has CDR1 SEHNR and CDR2 FQNEAQ (reference sequence). The CDR3 runs to 17 residues. In its sample, this clone was seen once. Its antigen remains unknown. The chain has TRBV7-9 and TRBJ2-2, with 10 bases lining up with TRBD2. The source of this sequence is an adult with an advanced solid tumor such as melanoma, head and neck, liver or kidney cancer. Sequencing was performed on CD4+ or CD8+ T cells sorted from blood, taken in a trial of the OX40 agonist ivuxolimab. CDR3 amino acids: CASSSLAGALNTGELFF. For the CDR3, the DNA is TGTGCCAGCAGCTCCCTAGCGGGGGCCCTGAACACCGGGGAGCTGTTTTTT.